Listed here are 13 T cell receptor beta chains from one sample, sequenced in a study of human T cells and chemical hapten exposure. Sample time point: patch test 2, 6 weeks after DPC sensitization. This sample's treatment: therapeutic diphenylcyclopropenone sensitization with weekly scalp DPC. TCRdb fed the RACE reads into MiXCR, producing one record per CDR3 protein. The data contain around 99,000 distinct CDR3 sequences, 9.5% to 11% of them seen just once; the ten biggest clones take up under 2.5%. The input for sequencing was whole blood, taken in connection with sensitization to the hapten diphenylcyclopropenone (DPC). The receptors were gathered from a man between 35 and 55 years old with alopecia areata. Some clones in this sample may be carry-over from other donors' samples.

A few counts support this clonotype. This chain uses TRBV29-1 with TRBJ2-7, with 7 bases matching TRBD2. The CDR3 length is 12 residues. V dropped 2 bases and J dropped 6; count of bases not matched to a gene: 4. Germline-derived CDR1 and CDR2 are SQVTM and ANQGSEA. CDR3 residues: CSVEREGFEQYF. The CDR3 DNA reads TGCAGCGTTGAAAGGGAGGGTTTCGAGCAGTACTTC.

This clonotype was detected ten times or more. The chain couples TRBV27 to TRBJ1-1, with 8 bases fitting TRBD1. The germline V gene has CDR1 MNHEY and CDR2 SMNVEV (reference sequence). The V segment lost 5 bases and the J segment 3 bases; nucleotides outside the gene matches: 5. The CDR3 is made up of 14 amino acids. The CDR3 protein is CASSTRQGHTEAFF. CDR3 nucleotide sequence: TGTGCCAGCAGTACCCGACAGGGGCACACTGAAGCTTTCTTT.

This clonotype was seen at least ten times. V gene TRBV6-2 or TRBV6-3 combines with J gene TRBJ2-5; 8 bases are shared with TRBD2. V lost 4 bases, J lost 1 base, and 8 bases stayed unmatched. The V gene's germline CDR1 is MNHEY and CDR2 SVGEGT. The CDR3 loop spans 16 amino acids. Here the CDR3 DNA reads TGTGCCAGCAGTTCTCGCTTAGCGGGATCCCAAGAGACCCAGTACTTC. It encodes CASSSRLAGSQETQYF.

The rearrangement uses TRBV10-3 and TRBJ2-1, with 9 bases that match TRBD1. The CDR3 is 15 residues long. Per the germline V gene, CDR1 is ENHRY and CDR2 is SYGVKD. Germline trimming cut 6 bases from V and 5 bases from J; bases unmatched to any gene: 8. DNA for the CDR3: TGTGCCATCAGGACAGGGGGACGGGAACACAATGAGCAGTTCTTC. This codes for CAIRTGGREHNEQFF.

In its sample, this clonotype was seen a few times. The chain joins TRBV2 to TRBJ2-7; no clear D gene. Trimming pared 0 bases from V and 6 bases from J, leaving 9 bases between. The CDR3 has 13 amino acids. The germline V gene encodes CDR1 SNHLY and CDR2 FYNNEI. DNA of the CDR3: TGTGCCAGCAGTGAAGCAGGCCTGGTCGAGCAGTACGTC. Encoded protein: CASSEAGLVEQYV.

This clonotype was counted ten times or more. This chain joins TRBV5-1 and TRBJ1-2; 8 bases line up with TRBD1. The CDR3 totals 15 residues. The trim removed 3 bases at V and 2 bases at J, leaving 6 bases unmatched. The germline CDR1 and CDR2 sequences are SGHRS and YFSETQ. CDR3 region: CASSSGQGRNYGYTF. CDR3 DNA: TGCGCCAGCAGCTCCGGACAGGGTAGAAACTATGGCTACACCTTC.

V usage is TRBV29-1 and J usage is TRBJ2-7, with D unclear. CDR3 length equals 10 residues. Per germline, CDR1 SQVTM and CDR2 ANQGSEA. Trimming stripped 2 bases from V and 13 bases from J, with 12 bases between. CDR3 in DNA: TGCAGCGTTGAACCCCAGCCCAGTTACGTC. Amino acids: CSVEPQPSYV.

This clonotype came up a few times. The rearrangement links TRBV11-2 to TRBJ2-1, with 15 bases matching TRBD2. V trimming: 5 bases; J trimming: 7 bases; junction bases outside the gene matches: 6. Germline loops: CDR1 SGHAT, CDR2 FQNNGV. The CDR3 is 16 amino acids. This CDR3 is CASSGGLAGGGNEQFF. The DNA for the CDR3 is TGTGCCAGCAGCGGGGGACTAGCGGGAGGAGGGAATGAGCAGTTCTTC.

This clonotype has more than one count but fewer than ten. The J gene is TRBJ1-1, the V gene TRBV5-1; no clear D gene. The germline V and J ends were trimmed by 4 bases and 1 base, with 8 bases remaining between them. CDR1 is SGHRS and CDR2 is YFSETQ in the germline V gene. The CDR3 is made up of 13 amino acids. The CDR3 loop reads CASSKDGNTEAFF. CDR3 sequence (DNA): TGCGCCAGCAGCAAGGACGGGAACACTGAAGCTTTCTTT.

This clonotype was seen at least ten times. The chain joins TRBV12-3 or TRBV12-4 to TRBJ1-2; 9 bases are shared with TRBD1. The CDR3 runs to 15 residues. Trimming at V came to 3 bases and at J to 8 bases, leaving 10 bases not matched to a gene. The CDR3 sequence is CASSFGDRGYSGYTF. CDR3 DNA sequence: TGTGCCAGCAGTTTCGGCGACAGGGGGTACAGCGGCTACACCTTC.

This clonotype has only a few counts. The J gene is TRBJ2-3, the V gene TRBV10-3; 11 nucleotides match TRBD2. This CDR3 region has 14 residues. CDR1 and CDR2 (germline): ENHRY, SYGVKD. The trim removed 10 bases at V and 3 bases at J, leaving 6 bases unmatched. The CDR3 nucleotides read TGTGCCACAACAAGACTAGCGGGAACAGATACGCAGTATTTT. Translation: CATTRLAGTDTQYF.

This clonotype was recorded at least ten times. CDR3 in amino acids: CSVEIAGELSYEQYF. DNA for the CDR3: TGCAGCGTTGAAATAGCGGGAGAACTTTCCTACGAGCAGTACTTC. This rearrangement joins TRBV29-1 to TRBJ2-7, with 9 bases fitting TRBD2. Germline CDR1 is SQVTM and CDR2 is ANQGSEA. The CDR3 has 15 residues. The J segment lost 1 base and the V segment lost 2 bases, leaving 6 bases of the junction unmatched.

This chain uses TRBV15 with TRBJ1-4; perhaps TRBD1 as D (5 bases). This CDR3 has 16 amino acids. Germline CDR1 is LNHNV and CDR2 is YYDKDF (reference sequence). V dropped 4 bases and J dropped 5 bases, with 17 bases sitting between them. CDR3 in amino acids: CATSTKRGGGNEKLFF. For the CDR3, the DNA is TGTGCCACCAGCACCAAACGCGGGGGGGGGAATGAAAAACTGTTTTTT.